The 26 T cell receptor beta chains reported below all come from one sample, sequenced in a study of cytomegalovirus exposure and HLA in healthy donors. The method was immunoSEQ multiplex PCR; TCRdb's version includes in-frame clones alone and lacks a portion of them. This sample carries around 150,000 clones, approximately 86% of them seen once, and the ten largest clones take 2% to 2.5%. Sequencing was done on a sample of PBMCs. The receptor set was obtained from a man between 25 and 39 years old in good health and CMV-seropositive.

The table lists this clone with a count of one. The CDR3, as DNA: TGTGCCAGCAGTGTTGCCCAGGGGGTTTTCGATGAGCAGTTCTTC. This gives the protein CASSVAQGVFDEQFF. The J gene is TRBJ2-1, the V gene TRBV2, with 7 bases identical to TRBD1. This CDR3 region has 15 residues. Trimming removed 4 bases from V and 8 bases from J; junction bases left unmatched: 11. CDR1 is SNHLY and CDR2 is FYNNEI in the germline V gene.

The rearrangement joins TRBV7-2 to TRBJ2-3, with unresolved D. The V gene lost 3 bases and the J gene lost 3 bases, with 10 bases spanning the gap. The CDR3 sequence is 14 residues long. CDR1 is SGHTA and CDR2 is FQGNSA in the germline V gene. This chain's CDR3 is CASSLTLGTDTQYF. Here the CDR3 DNA reads TGTGCCAGCAGCTTGACTCTAGGTACAGATACGCAGTATTTT. Filled out from reference TRBV7-2 and TRBJ2-3, the complete variable domain reads GAGVSQSPSNKVTEKGKDVELRCDPISGHTALYWYRQSLGQGLEFLIYFQGNSAPDKSGLPSDRFSAERTGGSVSTLTIQRTQQEDSAVYLCASSLTLGTDTQYFGPGTRLTVL.

This clone came up a few times. The V call is TRBV6-5, the J call TRBJ1-2, with D hard to call. This CDR3 has 15 amino acids. CDR1 MNHEY and CDR2 SVGAGI come from the germline V gene. The germline V and J ends were trimmed by 0 bases and 5 bases, with 13 bases remaining between them. CDR3 residues: CASSYSWESLYGYTF. CDR3 nucleotide sequence: TGTGCCAGCAGTTACTCTTGGGAGAGCCTATATGGCTACACCTTC.

The chain links TRBV7-2 to TRBJ2-6, with 8 bases identical to TRBD1. This CDR3 comprises 18 residues. CDR1 and CDR2 (germline): SGHTA, FQGNSA. V gave up 5 bases and J gave up 0 bases; unmatched junction bases: 9. CDR3 region: CASSPRGQGPSGANVLTF. DNA of the CDR3: TGTGCCAGCAGCCCCCGAGGACAGGGTCCCTCTGGGGCCAACGTCCTGACTTTC.

Points on this clone: Other DNA sequences in this specimen translate into the identical CDR3. DNA of the CDR3: TGCGCCAGCAGCCAAGATATCATGACTCCGGTGAGCTCCTATAATTCACCCCTCCACTTT. This codes for CASSQDIMTPVSSYNSPLHF. The chain employs TRBV4-3 and TRBJ1-6; D unresolved. Germline CDR1 LGHNA, CDR2 YSLEER. Trimming stripped 0 bases from V and 0 bases from J, with 18 bases between. The CDR3 totals 20 residues.

V gene TRBV5-1 combines with J gene TRBJ2-5; 7 bases are shared with TRBD1. V was clipped by 4 bases and J by 5 bases; unmatched bases: 8. Germline-derived CDR1 and CDR2 are SGHRS and YFSETQ. There are 14 residues in the CDR3. The DNA for the CDR3 is TGCGCCAGCAGCGACGAAGGGGGCGGGGAGACCCAGTACTTC. This gives the protein CASSDEGGGETQYF.

The V gene is TRBV9, the J gene TRBJ2-5; TRBD1 is a possible D gene (8 bases). The CDR3 has 16 amino acids. Germline assignment: CDR1 SGDLS and CDR2 YYNGEE. The V end lost 4 bases, the J end lost 5 bases, and 21 bases lay between the germline ends. The CDR3 DNA reads TGTGCCAGCAGCCTTGATGGACAGGGAGGGAGGGAGACCCAGTACTTC. Its protein is CASSLDGQGGRETQYF.

V usage is TRBV27 and J usage is TRBJ2-7; 11 bases match TRBD2. The CDR3 runs 15 residues. Trimming at V came to 6 bases and at J to 4 bases, leaving 8 bases not matched to a gene. Germline values: CDR1 MNHEY, CDR2 SMNVEV (reference sequence). The CDR3 DNA reads TGTGCCAGCAGAGCCCTAGCGGGGGGTGGTTACGAGCAGTACTTC. Translation gives CASRALAGGGYEQYF.

The rearrangement joins TRBV5-4 to TRBJ2-7; TRBD2 matches at 15 bases. The germline CDR1 and CDR2 sequences are SGHNT and YYREEE (reference sequence). The CDR3 runs 15 residues. V gave up 4 bases and J gave up 4 bases; unmatched junction bases: 3. The CDR3 DNA reads as TGTGCCAGCAGCACCGGGACTAGCGGGGGGTACGAGCAGTACTTC. Protein: CASSTGTSGGYEQYF.

V gene TRBV29-1 combines with J gene TRBJ2-7; 7 bases agree with TRBD2. Per germline, CDR1 SQVTM and CDR2 ANQGSEA. V shed 6 bases and J 3 bases; nucleotides not matched to a gene: 8. The CDR3 runs 13 residues. This CDR3 reads CSVLGGDDYEQYF. CDR3 in DNA: TGCAGCGTCCTTGGGGGGGACGACTACGAGCAGTACTTC.

Here the CDR3 DNA reads TGTGCCAGCAGCCAAGGACACTCCTACGAGCAGTACTTC. Its translation is CASSQGHSYEQYF. The V call is TRBV7-9, the J call TRBJ2-7, with a possible D match to TRBD1 (5 bases). CDR1 SEHNR and CDR2 FQNEAQ come from the germline V gene (reference sequence). The CDR3 sequence is 13 residues long. V lost 5 bases, J lost 0 bases, and 8 bases lay in between.

The CDR3 protein is CASSGTVNTEAFF. The CDR3 DNA reads as TGTGCCAGCAGCGGTACAGTGAACACTGAAGCTTTCTTT. The chain joins TRBV5-4 to TRBJ1-1; unclear D gene. Trimming stripped 4 bases from V and 0 bases from J, with 7 bases between. The CDR3 is 13 residues long. Germline CDR1 is SGHNT and CDR2 is YYREEE (reference sequence).

The chain employs TRBV27 and TRBJ2-3; perhaps TRBD2 as D (5 bases). Trimming took off 5 bases at V and 0 bases at J, with 12 bases between the two ends. Per germline, CDR1 MNHEY and CDR2 SMNVEV (reference sequence). The length of the CDR3 is 15 residues. CDR3 region: CASSGSGSSTDTQYF. The CDR3 DNA reads TGTGCCAGCAGTGGGAGCGGTTCTAGCACAGATACGCAGTATTTT.

The genes are TRBV27 and TRBJ1-5; D is perhaps TRBD1 (5 bases). Germline CDR1 MNHEY, CDR2 SMNVEV (reference sequence). Trimming removed 4 bases at V and 0 bases at J, with 16 bases between. The CDR3 runs to 17 residues. As DNA, the CDR3 is TGTGCCAGCAGTTCCAGGGTGCAAGGATATAGCAATCAGCCCCAGCATTTT. This encodes CASSSRVQGYSNQPQHF.

The J gene is TRBJ2-7, the V gene TRBV25-1; 11 bases are shared with TRBD2. V lost 4 bases and J lost 4; bases outside the gene matches: 3. CDR1 MGHDK and CDR2 SYGVNS come from the germline V gene. The CDR3 consists of 14 residues. The CDR3 sequence: CASSGLAGGYEQYF. For the CDR3, the DNA is TGTGCCAGCAGTGGGCTAGCGGGGGGTTACGAGCAGTACTTC.

V usage is TRBV6-1 and J usage is TRBJ2-7, with 8 bases matching TRBD2. After removal of 2 bases from V and 2 bases from J, the junction contained 2 bases not matched to a gene. Germline CDR1 MNHNS, CDR2 SASEGT. The CDR3 extends over 14 amino acids. This chain's CDR3 is CASSERGGTYEQYF. CDR3 sequence (DNA): TGTGCCAGCAGTGAACGGGGGGGAACCTACGAGCAGTACTTC.

The chain couples TRBV7-2 to TRBJ2-5; TRBD2 matches 13 bases. The CDR3 extends over 16 amino acids. Germline V gene lookup returns CDR1 SGHTA and CDR2 FQGNSA. With 5 bases clipped from V and 1 base from J, the junction kept 4 bases outside the gene matches. The CDR3 sequence: CASSKRTSGGQETQYF. The CDR3 DNA is TGTGCCAGCAGCAAACGGACTAGCGGGGGCCAAGAGACCCAGTACTTC.

The chain carries TRBV7-2 and TRBJ2-7; 13 nucleotides line up with TRBD2. CDR3 length: 17 amino acids. Germline values: CDR1 SGHTA, CDR2 FQGNSA. V gave up 5 bases and J gave up 3 bases; unmatched junction bases: 10. The CDR3 region has the DNA TGTGCCAGCAGCCCACAACGACTAGCGGGGGGCCGCTACGAGCAGTACTTC. Protein product: CASSPQRLAGGRYEQYF.

J is TRBJ2-3 and V is TRBV7-9; weak D call: TRBD2 (7 bases). The CDR3 totals 14 residues. Germline assignment: CDR1 SEHNR and CDR2 FQNEAQ (reference sequence). V lost 0 bases, J lost 10 bases, and 14 bases lay in between. The CDR3 nucleotides are TGTGCCAGCAGCTTAGCGGGGGGGGCCGTACCGCAGTATTTT. Translating it yields CASSLAGGAVPQYF.

CDR3 in amino acids: CASSARDRAQETQYF. CDR3 bases: TGTGCCAGCAGCGCTAGGGACAGGGCCCAAGAGACCCAGTACTTC. This sequence joins TRBV9 and TRBJ2-5; the match to TRBD1 covers 9 bases. Trimming removed 3 bases from V and 1 base from J; junction bases left unmatched: 4. There are 15 residues in the CDR3. Germline CDR1 and CDR2: SGDLS and YYNGEE.

The chain uses TRBV9 and TRBJ1-4; 10 bases are shared with TRBD1. Germline-derived CDR1 and CDR2 are SGDLS and YYNGEE. V trimming: 4 bases; J trimming: 7 bases; junction bases outside the gene matches: 4. This CDR3 region has 14 residues. CDR3 loop: CASSRGQGGEKLFF. Written as DNA, the CDR3 is TGTGCCAGCAGCCGCGGACAGGGGGGTGAAAAACTGTTTTTT.

The chain is built from TRBV9 and TRBJ1-4, with a weak D call TRBD1 (5 bases). The CDR3 runs 16 residues. The germline V gene has CDR1 SGDLS and CDR2 YYNGEE. Trimming pared 4 bases from V and 8 bases from J, leaving 21 bases between. CDR3 DNA sequence: TGTGCCAGCAGCCCCAGCCCCGGGACTGTTGGCGAAAAACTGTTTTTT. It encodes CASSPSPGTVGEKLFF.

This chain uses TRBV14 with TRBJ2-1; D is unresolved. There are 13 residues in the CDR3. Trimming removed 1 base at V and 6 bases at J, with 7 bases between. Germline V gene data show CDR1 as SGHDN and CDR2 as FVKESK. CDR3 sequence reads: CASSQVSPNEQFF. The DNA of the CDR3 is TGTGCCAGCAGCCAAGTAAGCCCCAATGAGCAGTTCTTC.

The rearrangement uses TRBV7-2 and TRBJ2-7; maybe TRBD2 (6 bases). Trimming removed 3 bases at V and 2 bases at J, with 11 bases between. This CDR3 has 14 amino acids. Germline V gene sequence: CDR1 SGHTA, CDR2 FQGNSA. The CDR3 sequence: CASSLEGGPYEQYF. CDR3 bases: TGTGCCAGCAGCTTGGAGGGCGGTCCCTACGAGCAGTACTTC.

The chain links TRBV5-1 to TRBJ2-1; 13 nucleotides line up with TRBD2. V dropped 6 bases and J dropped 10; count of bases not matched to a gene: 7. The CDR3 runs 14 residues. Germline values: CDR1 SGHRS, CDR2 YFSETQ. Written as DNA, the CDR3 is TGCGCCAGCACGCGGACTAGCGGGGGCGGGGAGCAGTTCTTC. It yields the protein CASTRTSGGGEQFF.

The V gene is TRBV29-1, the J gene TRBJ2-7; D may be TRBD2 (5 bases). The ends were cut back, 2 bases at V and 3 bases at J, with 8 bases in the middle. The CDR3 has 12 residues. From germline, CDR1 is SQVTM and CDR2 ANQGSEA. The CDR3 DNA follows: TGCAGCGTTGAATCGAGGGACTACGAGCAGTACTTC. Residues: CSVESRDYEQYF.